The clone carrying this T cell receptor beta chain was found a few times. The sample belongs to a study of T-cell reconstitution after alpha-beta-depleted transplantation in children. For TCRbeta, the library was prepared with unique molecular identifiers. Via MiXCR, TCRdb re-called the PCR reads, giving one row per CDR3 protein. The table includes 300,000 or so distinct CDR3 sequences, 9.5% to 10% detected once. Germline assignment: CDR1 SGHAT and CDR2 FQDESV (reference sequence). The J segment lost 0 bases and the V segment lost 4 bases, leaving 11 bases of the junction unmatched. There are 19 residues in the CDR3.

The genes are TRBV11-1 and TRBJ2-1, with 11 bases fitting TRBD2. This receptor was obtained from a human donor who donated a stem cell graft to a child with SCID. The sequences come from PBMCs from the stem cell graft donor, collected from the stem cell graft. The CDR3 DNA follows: TGTGCCAGCAGCTCAGGGAGGCTAGCGGGGGGACGCTCCTACAATGAGCAGTTCTTC. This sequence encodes CASSSGRLAGGRSYNEQFF.